This T cell receptor beta chain appears in the sequencing data of a study of CD4 T cells in relation to SARS-CoV-2 and coronaviruses. Study context: The negative reference was HIV-1 Nef peptide pool or peptide-free culture. Shared crossreactive spike epitopes were mapped to their HLA restriction.

Whole-study findings and limits: About 65% of donors had memory CD4+ clonotypes crossrecognizing SARS-CoV-2 and common cold coronavirus spike.

The CDR3 is 16 amino acids. J was trimmed by 4 bases and V by 3 bases; bases with no gene match: 4. Germline values: CDR1 MNHEY, CDR2 SVGEGT. TCRdb's table, derived via immunoSEQ multiplex PCR, lists solely in-frame clones and lacks some. The sample carries around 26,000 clones, over 65% recorded once. As for this clone: Its antigen remains unknown.

The unexposed donors gave CD4+ T cells in about 2011-2019, prior to COVID-19. Isolation of CD4+ T cells took place after less than twelve days in culture. This TCR was recovered from a human donor in good health. The sample was CD4+ T cells from PBMCs, cultured in vitro. The rearrangement joins TRBV6-2 or TRBV6-3 to TRBJ2-3; 13 bases align to TRBD2. CDR3 DNA sequence: TGTGCCAGCAGTTATACAGGACTAGCGGGAGCAGATACGCAGTATTTT. It codes for CASSYTGLAGADTQYF.